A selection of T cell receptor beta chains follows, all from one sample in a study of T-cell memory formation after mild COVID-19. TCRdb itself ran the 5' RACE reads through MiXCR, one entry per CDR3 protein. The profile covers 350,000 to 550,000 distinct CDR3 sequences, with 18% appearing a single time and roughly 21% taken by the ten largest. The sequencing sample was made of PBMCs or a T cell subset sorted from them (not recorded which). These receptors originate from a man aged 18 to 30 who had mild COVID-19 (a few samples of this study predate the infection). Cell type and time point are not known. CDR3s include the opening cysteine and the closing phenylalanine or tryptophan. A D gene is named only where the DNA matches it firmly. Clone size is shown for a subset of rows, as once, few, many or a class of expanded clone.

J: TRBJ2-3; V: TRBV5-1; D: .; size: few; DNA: TGCGCCAGCACCCTCTGGGACGCAGGGATTGCAGATACGCAGTATTTT; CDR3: CASTLWDAGIADTQYF
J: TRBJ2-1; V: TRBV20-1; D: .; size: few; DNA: TGCAGTGCCGACACACCCCTTTACAATGAGCAGTTCTTC; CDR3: CSADTPLYNEQFF
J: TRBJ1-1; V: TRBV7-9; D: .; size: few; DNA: TGTGCCAGCAGCCCACCGGGGCAGACTAACACTGAAGCTTTCTTT; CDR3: CASSPPGQTNTEAFF
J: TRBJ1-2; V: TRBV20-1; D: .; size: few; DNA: TGCAGTGCTAAGACAGCTACACGTGGCTACACCTTC; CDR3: CSAKTATRGYTF
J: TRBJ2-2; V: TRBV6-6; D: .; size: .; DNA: TGTGCCAGCAGTTACGTTACAGGAGTCACCGGGGAGCTGTTTTTT; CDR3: CASSYVTGVTGELFF
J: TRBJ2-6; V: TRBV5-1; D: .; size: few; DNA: TGCGCCAGCAGCTTGGAAAGACAGGTTTCCGTCCTGACTTTC; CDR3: CASSLERQVSVLTF
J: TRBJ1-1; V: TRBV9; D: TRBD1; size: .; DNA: TGTGCCAGCAGCATACAACCAGGGGGCACTGAAGCTTTCTTT; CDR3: CASSIQPGGTEAFF
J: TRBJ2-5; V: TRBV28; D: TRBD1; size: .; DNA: TGTGCCAGCAGGACCGACAGGGGAGCGAGGGAGACCCAGTACTTC; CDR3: CASRTDRGARETQYF
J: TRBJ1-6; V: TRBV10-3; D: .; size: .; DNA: TGTGCCATCAGTGAGGTTGTCCCGGGCCCCCTCCACTTT; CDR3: CAISEVVPGPLHF
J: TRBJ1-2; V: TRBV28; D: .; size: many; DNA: TGTGCCAGCAGCTTAGAAGGGAGAGGCTACACCTTC; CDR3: CASSLEGRGYTF
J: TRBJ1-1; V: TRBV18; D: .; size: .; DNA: TGTGCCAGCTCGGGCCGTAGTGAAGCTTTCTTT; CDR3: CASSGRSEAFF
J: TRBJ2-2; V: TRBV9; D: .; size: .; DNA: TGTGCCAGCAGCCCGGCAGTGAACACCGGGGAGCTGTTTTTT; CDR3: CASSPAVNTGELFF
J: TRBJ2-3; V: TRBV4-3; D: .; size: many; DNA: TGCGCCAGCAGCCAAGTTTCCGGGGAGGCCGCAAAGCAGTATTTT; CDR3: CASSQVSGEAAKQYF
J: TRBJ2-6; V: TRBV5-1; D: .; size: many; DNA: TGCGCCAGCAGCCCTACAGACTCTGGGGCCAACGTCCTGACTTTC; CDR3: CASSPTDSGANVLTF
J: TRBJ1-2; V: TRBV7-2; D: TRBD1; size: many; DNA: TGTGCCAGCAGCCGGGGACAGGGTCAGGGCTACACCTTC; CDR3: CASSRGQGQGYTF
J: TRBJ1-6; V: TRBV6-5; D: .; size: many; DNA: TGTGCCAGCAGTTACGTCGGGCCAGATTCACCCCTCCACTTT; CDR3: CASSYVGPDSPLHF
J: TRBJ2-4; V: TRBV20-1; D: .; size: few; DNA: TGCAGTGCTAGTCCCCTCCATTTAGCCAAAAACATTCAGTACTTC; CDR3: CSASPLHLAKNIQYF
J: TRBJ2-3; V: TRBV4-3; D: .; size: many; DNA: TGCGCCAGCAGCCAAGACGCCGGCGGATCCACAGATACGCAGTATTTT; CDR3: CASSQDAGGSTDTQYF
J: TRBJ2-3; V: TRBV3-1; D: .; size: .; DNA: TGTGCCAGCAGCCAAGCAGCAGGGGTTGGTACAGATACGCAGTATTTT; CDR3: CASSQAAGVGTDTQYF
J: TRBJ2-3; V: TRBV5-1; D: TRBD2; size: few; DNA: TGCGCCAGCAACCCTCGGAGTAGCGGGGTTTCGGATACGCAGTATTTT; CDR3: CASNPRSSGVSDTQYF
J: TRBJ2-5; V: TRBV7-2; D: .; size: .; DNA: TGTGCCAGCAGCTCCGCCGGAGCTGTCCAGGGGACCCAGTACTTC; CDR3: CASSSAGAVQGTQYF
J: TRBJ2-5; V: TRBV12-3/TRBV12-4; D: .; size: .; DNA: TGTGCCAGCAGTCCGAGGGGTAACCAAGAGACCCAGTACTTC; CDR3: CASSPRGNQETQYF
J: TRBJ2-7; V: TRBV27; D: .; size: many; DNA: TGTGCCAGCAGTTCCCTTGGGGGGCGCGAGTACTTC; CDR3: CASSSLGGREYF
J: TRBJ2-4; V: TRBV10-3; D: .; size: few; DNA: TGTGCCATCAGTGAGTCGAATCACAGAGCCAAAAACATTCAGTACTTC; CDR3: CAISESNHRAKNIQYF
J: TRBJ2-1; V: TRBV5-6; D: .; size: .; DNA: TGTGCCAGCAGCTTTTTCTTGAATGAGCAGTTCTTC; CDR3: CASSFFLNEQFF
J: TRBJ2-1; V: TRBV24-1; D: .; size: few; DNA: TGTGCCACCAGTGGGAAGGGCCCCTCCTACAATGAGCAGTTCTTC; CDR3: CATSGKGPSYNEQFF
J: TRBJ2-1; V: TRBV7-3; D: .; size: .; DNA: TGTGCCAGCAGCCCGCAGGTGAGCTCCTACAATGAGCAGTTCTTC; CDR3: CASSPQVSSYNEQFF
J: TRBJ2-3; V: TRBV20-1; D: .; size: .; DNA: TGCAGTGCTAGGGCCACAGTCACAGATACGCAGTATTTT; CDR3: CSARATVTDTQYF
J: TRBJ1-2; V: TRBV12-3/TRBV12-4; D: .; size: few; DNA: TGTGCCAGCCACCAGGGGCTAGGCTACACCTTC; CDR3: CASHQGLGYTF
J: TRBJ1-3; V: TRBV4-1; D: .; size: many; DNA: TGCGCCAGCAGCCAAGCGGTTTCGATCGGTGACACCATATATTTT; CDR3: CASSQAVSIGDTIYF
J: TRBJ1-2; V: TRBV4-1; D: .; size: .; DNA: TGCGCCAGCAGCCGGGGCGAATGGCAGCCCCTTAAGGGCTACACCTTC; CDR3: CASSRGEWQPLKGYTF
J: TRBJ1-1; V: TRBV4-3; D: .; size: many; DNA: TGCGCCAGCAGCCAAGACAGGAAAGGGCCTGAAGCTTTCTTT; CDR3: CASSQDRKGPEAFF
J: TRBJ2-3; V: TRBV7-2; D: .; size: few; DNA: TGTGCCAGCAGCCCCGGGGCTCGGTGGACAGATACGCAGTATTTT; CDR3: CASSPGARWTDTQYF
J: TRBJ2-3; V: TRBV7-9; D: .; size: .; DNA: TGTGCCAGCAGCTTAGGCACAGGGTATGAAGGTACGCAGTATTTT; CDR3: CASSLGTGYEGTQYF
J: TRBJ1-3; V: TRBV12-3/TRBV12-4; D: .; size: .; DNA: TGTGCCAGCAGGCCCGGGATCTCTGGAAACACCATATATTTT; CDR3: CASRPGISGNTIYF
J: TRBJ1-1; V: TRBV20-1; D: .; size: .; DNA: TGCAGTGCTGCACGTCTAGTCGGTGAAGCTTTCTTT; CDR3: CSAARLVGEAFF
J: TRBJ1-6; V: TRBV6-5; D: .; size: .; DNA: TGTGCCAGCAGTCCCCCCTGGGGGGATAATTCACCCCTCCACTTT; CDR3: CASSPPWGDNSPLHF
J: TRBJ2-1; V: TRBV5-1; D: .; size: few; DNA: TGCGCCAGCAGTTCGCTTTTCGACAATGAGCAGTTCTTC; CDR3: CASSSLFDNEQFF
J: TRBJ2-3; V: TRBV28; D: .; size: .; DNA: TGTGCCAGCAGTTCCCACCCACAGGGTGATACGCAGTATTTT; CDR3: CASSSHPQGDTQYF
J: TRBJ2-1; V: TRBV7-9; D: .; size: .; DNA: TGTGCCAGCAGCCCCGACGGGGGTTACAATGAGCAGTTCTTC; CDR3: CASSPDGGYNEQFF
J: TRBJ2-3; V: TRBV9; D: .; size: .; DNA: TGTGCCAGCAGCGTAGAAGACCGGAACACAGATACGCAGTATTTT; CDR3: CASSVEDRNTDTQYF
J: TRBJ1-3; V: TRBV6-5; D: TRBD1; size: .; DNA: TGTGCCAGCAAAGAAACGGGGACAGGGGGCTCTGGAAACACCATATATTTT; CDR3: CASKETGTGGSGNTIYF
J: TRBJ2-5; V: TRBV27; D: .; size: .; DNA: TGTGCCAGCAGAACTACAGGGATCGGGACCCAGTACTTC; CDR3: CASRTTGIGTQYF
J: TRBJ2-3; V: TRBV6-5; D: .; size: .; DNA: TGTGCCAGCAGGGGAACAGGGGGAGGGAAGCAGTATTTT; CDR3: CASRGTGGGKQYF
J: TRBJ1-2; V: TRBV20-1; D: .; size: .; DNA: TGCAGTGCTGGGGGGGGGCCTGGCTACACCTTC; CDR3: CSAGGGPGYTF
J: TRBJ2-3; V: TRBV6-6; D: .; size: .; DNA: TGTGCCAGCAGTAGGTTGGACTTAGGTGTCACAGATACGCAGTATTTT; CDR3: CASSRLDLGVTDTQYF
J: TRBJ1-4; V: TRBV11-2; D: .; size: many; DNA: TGTGCCAGCAGCTTAAATCGAGAAAAACTGTTTTTT; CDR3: CASSLNREKLFF